These 6 T cell receptor beta chains share one sample of origin, sequenced in a study of shared T cell receptors in the human thymus. The protocol was immunoSEQ multiplex PCR, while the TCRdb copy is restricted to in-frame clones and leaves out a portion. Of hundreds of thousands of clones listed, approximately 83% are singletons. This sample was shared with a second study, whose subject was human thymus T cells.

Sequencing was carried out using thymocytes. These receptors were obtained from a girl under two years old with a congenital heart defect.

This chain uses TRBV9 with TRBJ2-3; D perhaps matches TRBD2 (5 bases). The CDR3 contains 15 residues. V was clipped by 3 bases and J by 1 base, with 12 bases between them. The germline V gene has CDR1 SGDLS and CDR2 YYNGEE. The CDR3 coding sequence is TGTGCCAGCAGCGCCGTGACGCGGGGCACAGATACGCAGTATTTT. Translation: CASSAVTRGTDTQYF.

The V gene is TRBV4-1, the J gene TRBJ2-5; 8 bases fit TRBD1. This CDR3 has 17 amino acids. V dropped 3 bases and J dropped 6; count of bases not matched to a gene: 15. Germline loops: CDR1 MGHRA, CDR2 YSYEKL. CDR3 nucleotide sequence: TGCGCCAGCAGCCACCAGGGGGTGGGACAGGAGGAAAAGACCCAGTACTTC. It codes for CASSHQGVGQEEKTQYF.

The chain combines TRBV29-1 with TRBJ1-2, with D possibly being TRBD1 (6 bases). The germline gives CDR1 SQVTM, CDR2 ANQGSEA. The CDR3 loop spans 14 amino acids. V was shortened by 3 bases and J by 4 bases, with 15 bases between the two germline ends. CDR3 sequence: CSVERGKRGYGYTF. In nucleotides, the CDR3 is TGCAGCGTTGAGAGGGGGAAAAGGGGCTATGGCTACACCTTC.

This clone has more than one count but fewer than ten. The chain joins TRBV9 to TRBJ2-1, with a possible D match to TRBD1 (6 bases). Germline V gene data show CDR1 as SGDLS and CDR2 as YYNGEE. This CDR3 has 13 residues. V lost 4 bases, J lost 12 bases, and 17 bases lay in between. The CDR3 spells CASSFKNRDRQFF. The CDR3 DNA reads as TGTGCCAGCAGCTTTAAAAACAGGGACCGGCAGTTCTTC.

The V call is TRBV4-1, the J call TRBJ2-7; 9 positions agree with TRBD1. The CDR3 runs to 16 residues. From germline, CDR1 is MGHRA and CDR2 YSYEKL. V trimming: 2 bases; J trimming: 6 bases; junction bases outside the gene matches: 11. The CDR3 nucleotides read TGCGCCAGCAGCCAATCAAGCCCGGGACAGGGTTCCGAGCAGTACTTC. Protein sequence: CASSQSSPGQGSEQYF.

The chain employs TRBV18 and TRBJ2-7, with D maybe TRBD1 (5 bases). Germline V gene sequence: CDR1 KGHSH, CDR2 LQKENI. V was shortened by 3 bases and J by 0 bases, with 15 bases between the two germline ends. The CDR3 covers 16 residues. In DNA form, the CDR3 reads TGTGCCAGCTCACCGGTAGACAGAGGAATCTCCTACGAGCAGTACTTC. Translated: CASSPVDRGISYEQYF.